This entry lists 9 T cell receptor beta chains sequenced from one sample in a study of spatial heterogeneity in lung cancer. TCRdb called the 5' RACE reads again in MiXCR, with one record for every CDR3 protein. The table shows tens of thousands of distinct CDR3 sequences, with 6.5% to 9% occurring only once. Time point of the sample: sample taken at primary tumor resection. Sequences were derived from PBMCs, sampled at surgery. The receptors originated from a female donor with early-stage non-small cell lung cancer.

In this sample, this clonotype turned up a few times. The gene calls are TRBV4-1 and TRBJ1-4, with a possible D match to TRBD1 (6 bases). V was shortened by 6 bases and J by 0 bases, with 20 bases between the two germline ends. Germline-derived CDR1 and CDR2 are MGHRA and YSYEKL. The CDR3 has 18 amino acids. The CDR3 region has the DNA TGCGCCAGCAGTGGTAGAGCGGACAGCGCCGCAACTAATGAAAAACTGTTTTTT. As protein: CASSGRADSAATNEKLFF.

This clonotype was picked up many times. The CDR3 nucleotides read TGTGCCAGCAGCCTGTCGGCGGGAGACGGAGGAGGCTACACCTTC. Its protein is CASSLSAGDGGGYTF. The chain joins TRBV7-9 to TRBJ1-2; the D is unclear. Per germline, CDR1 SEHNR and CDR2 FQNEAQ (reference sequence). V lost 5 bases to trimming and J lost 8 bases, with 21 bases between them. The CDR3 length is 15 residues. Drawing the rest from reference TRBV7-9 and TRBJ1-2, the complete variable domain is DTGVSQNPRHKITKRGQNVTFRCDPISEHNRLYWYRQTLGQGPEFLTYFQNEAQLEKSRLLSDRFSAERPKGSFSTLEIQRTEQGDSAMYLCASSLSAGDGGGYTFGSGTRLTVV.

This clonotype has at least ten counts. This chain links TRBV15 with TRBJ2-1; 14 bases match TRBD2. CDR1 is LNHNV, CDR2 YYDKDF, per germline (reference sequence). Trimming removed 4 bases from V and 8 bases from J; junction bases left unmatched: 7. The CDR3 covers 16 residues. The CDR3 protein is CATSMGLAGEIDEQFF. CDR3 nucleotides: TGTGCCACCAGCATGGGACTAGCGGGAGAGATCGATGAGCAGTTCTTC.

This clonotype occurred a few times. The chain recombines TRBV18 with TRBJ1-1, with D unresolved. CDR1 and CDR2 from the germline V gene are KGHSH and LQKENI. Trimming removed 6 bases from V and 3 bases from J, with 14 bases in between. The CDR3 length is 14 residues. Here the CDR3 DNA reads TGTGCCAGCTCCCCTTTGGGTGTTGACACTGAAGCTTTCTTT. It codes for CASSPLGVDTEAFF. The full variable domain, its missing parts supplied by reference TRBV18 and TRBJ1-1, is NAGVMQNPRHLVRRRGQEARLRCSPMKGHSHVYWYRQLPEEGLKFMVYLQKENIIDESGMPKERFSAEFPKEGPSILRIQQVVRGDSAAYFCASSPLGVDTEAFFGQGTRLTVV.

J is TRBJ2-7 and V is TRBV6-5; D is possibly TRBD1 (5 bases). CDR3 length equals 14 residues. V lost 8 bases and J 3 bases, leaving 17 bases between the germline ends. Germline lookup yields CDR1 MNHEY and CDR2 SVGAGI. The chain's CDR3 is CASSPAGQGYEQYF. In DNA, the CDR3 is TGTGCCAGCTCCCCCGCCGGGCAGGGCTACGAGCAGTACTTC.

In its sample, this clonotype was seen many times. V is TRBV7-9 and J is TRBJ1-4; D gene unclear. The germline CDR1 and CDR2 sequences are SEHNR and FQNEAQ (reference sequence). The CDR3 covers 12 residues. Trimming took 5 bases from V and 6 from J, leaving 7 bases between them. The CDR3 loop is CASSARYEKLFF. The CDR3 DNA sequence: TGTGCCAGCAGCGCCCGATATGAAAAACTGTTTTTT. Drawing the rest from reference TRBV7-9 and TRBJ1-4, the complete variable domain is DTGVSQNPRHKITKRGQNVTFRCDPISEHNRLYWYRQTLGQGPEFLTYFQNEAQLEKSRLLSDRFSAERPKGSFSTLEIQRTEQGDSAMYLCASSARYEKLFFGSGTQLSVL.

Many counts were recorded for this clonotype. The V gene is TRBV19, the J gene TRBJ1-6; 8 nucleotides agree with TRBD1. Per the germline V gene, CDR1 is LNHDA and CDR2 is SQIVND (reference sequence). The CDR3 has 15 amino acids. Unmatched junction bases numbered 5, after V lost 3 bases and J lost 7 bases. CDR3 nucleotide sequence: TGTGCCAGTAGTATCCACAGGACAGGGAATTCACCCCTCCACTTT. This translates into CASSIHRTGNSPLHF.

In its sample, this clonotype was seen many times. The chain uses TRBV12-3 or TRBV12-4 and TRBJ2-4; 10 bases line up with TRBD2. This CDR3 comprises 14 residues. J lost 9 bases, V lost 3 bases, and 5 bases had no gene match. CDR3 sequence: CASSFIAGGGIQYF. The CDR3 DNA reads TGTGCCAGCAGTTTCATAGCGGGAGGCGGCATTCAGTACTTC.

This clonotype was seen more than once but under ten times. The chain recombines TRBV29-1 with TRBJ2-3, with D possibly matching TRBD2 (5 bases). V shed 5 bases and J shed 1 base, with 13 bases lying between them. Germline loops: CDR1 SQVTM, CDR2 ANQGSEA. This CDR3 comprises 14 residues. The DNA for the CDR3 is TGCAGCGTTCCCCGGACTTACGGCACAGATACGCAGTATTTT. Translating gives CSVPRTYGTDTQYF.